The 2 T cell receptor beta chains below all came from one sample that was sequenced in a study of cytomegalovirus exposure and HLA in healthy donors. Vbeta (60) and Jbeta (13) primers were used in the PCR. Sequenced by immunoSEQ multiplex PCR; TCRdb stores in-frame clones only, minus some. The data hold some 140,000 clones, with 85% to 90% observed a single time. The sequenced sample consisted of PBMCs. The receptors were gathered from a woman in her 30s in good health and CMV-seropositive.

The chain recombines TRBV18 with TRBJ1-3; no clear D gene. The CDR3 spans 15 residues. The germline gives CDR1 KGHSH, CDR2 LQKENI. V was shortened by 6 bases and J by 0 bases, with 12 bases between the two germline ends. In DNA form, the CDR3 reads TGTGCCAGCTCCCCAGACACTTACTCTGGAAACACCATATATTTT. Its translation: CASSPDTYSGNTIYF.

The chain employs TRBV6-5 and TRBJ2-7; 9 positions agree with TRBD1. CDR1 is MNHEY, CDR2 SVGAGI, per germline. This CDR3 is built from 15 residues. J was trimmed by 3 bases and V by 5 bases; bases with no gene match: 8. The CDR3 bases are TGTGCCAGCAGTCCCTCCGGGACAGGGCGCTACGAGCAGTACTTC. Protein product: CASSPSGTGRYEQYF.